Listed here is a single TCR beta chain. The entry originates in a study of T cell responses to AZD1222 COVID-19 vaccine. About the research overall: Pooled in the analysis were second doses at about 4 or about 12 weeks.

V was shortened by 5 bases and J by 4 bases, with 11 bases between the two germline ends. CDR3 length: 13 residues. Per the germline V gene, CDR1 is LNHDA and CDR2 is SQIVND (reference sequence). Produced via immunoSEQ multiplex PCR; TCRdb's table is partial and in-frame only. The table lists approximately 130,000 clones, roughly 90% of them singletons, with 0.8% to 1.1% in the top ten. The sequencing used peripheral blood, collected on day 0 of AZD1222 vaccination. The clonotype comes from an adult in good health. The rearrangement uses TRBV19 and TRBJ1-2; no definite D call. CDR3 DNA: TGTGCCAGTAGTTCTTTCAGGTTCTATGGCTACACCTTC. Its translation: CASSSFRFYGYTF.